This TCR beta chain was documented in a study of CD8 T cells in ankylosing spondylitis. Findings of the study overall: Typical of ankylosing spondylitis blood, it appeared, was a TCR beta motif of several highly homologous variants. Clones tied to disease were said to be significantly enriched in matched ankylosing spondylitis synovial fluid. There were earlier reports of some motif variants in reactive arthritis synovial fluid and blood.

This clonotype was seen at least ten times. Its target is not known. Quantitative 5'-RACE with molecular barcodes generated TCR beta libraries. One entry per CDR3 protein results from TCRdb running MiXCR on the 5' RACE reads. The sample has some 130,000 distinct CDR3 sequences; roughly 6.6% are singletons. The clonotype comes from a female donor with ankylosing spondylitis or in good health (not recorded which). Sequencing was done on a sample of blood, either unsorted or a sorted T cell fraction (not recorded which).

CDR3 protein: CASSQALHRTLDNEQFF. Here the CDR3 DNA reads TGTGCCAGCAGCCAAGCCTTACACCGAACCTTGGACAATGAGCAGTTCTTC. V and J are TRBV14 and TRBJ2-1; D is unclear. This CDR3 region has 17 residues. The germline gives CDR1 SGHDN, CDR2 FVKESK. With 1 base removed from V and 5 bases from J, the gap between germline ends came to 18 bases.